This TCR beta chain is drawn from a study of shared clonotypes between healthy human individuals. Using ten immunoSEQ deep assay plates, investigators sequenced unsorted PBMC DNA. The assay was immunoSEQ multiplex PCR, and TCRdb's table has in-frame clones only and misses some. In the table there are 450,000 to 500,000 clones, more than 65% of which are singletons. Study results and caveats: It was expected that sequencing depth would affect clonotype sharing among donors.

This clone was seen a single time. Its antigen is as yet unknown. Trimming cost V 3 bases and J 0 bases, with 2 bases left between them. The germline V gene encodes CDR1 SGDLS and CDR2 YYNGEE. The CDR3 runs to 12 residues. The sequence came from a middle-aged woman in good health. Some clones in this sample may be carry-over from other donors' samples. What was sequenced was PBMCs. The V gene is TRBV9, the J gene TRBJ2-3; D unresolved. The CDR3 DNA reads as TGTGCCAGCAGCGATAGCACAGATACGCAGTATTTT. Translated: CASSDSTDTQYF.